This T cell receptor (beta chain) comes out of a study of shared clonotypes between healthy human individuals. As for the study in general: Three plates each covered CD4 naive and memory; CD8 naive two, CD8 memory one.

This clone was counted between two and nine times. The antigen remains unidentified. Study-wide results and caveats: Naive subsets generally had larger estimated richness than memory subsets.

TCRdb's copy holds only in-frame clones and misses some; the assay was immunoSEQ multiplex PCR. The sample includes 1 million to 1.3 million clones, roughly 74% seen only once; the top ten take 0.55% to 0.7%. V shed 4 bases, J shed 7 bases, and the junction held 6 bases outside the gene matches. The CDR3 is 15 amino acids. Germline V gene sequence: CDR1 MNHEY, CDR2 SVGAGI. The sequenced sample was memory CD4+ T cells from PBMCs. Subset reported: CD45RA-negative fraction. The chain employs TRBV6-5 and TRBJ2-1; 11 bases map to TRBD2. This sequence was found in a young man in good health. Some clones in this sample may be carry-over from other donors' samples. CDR3 DNA sequence: TGTGCCAGCAGTTCGACACTAGCGGGAGATAATGAGCAGTTCTTC. The encoded protein is CASSSTLAGDNEQFF.